This T cell receptor (beta chain) is from a study of CD8 T cells in ankylosing spondylitis. The germline V gene has CDR1 MNHEY and CDR2 SMNVEV (reference sequence). The CDR3 runs to 14 residues. After removal of 6 bases from V and 3 bases from J, the junction contained 2 bases not matched to a gene. Study-wide results and caveats: The authors found the disease-linked clones to be CD8+ and relatively rare in peripheral blood.

Many counts were recorded for this clonotype. Antigen specificity is unknown. TCRdb itself ran the 5' RACE reads through MiXCR, one entry per CDR3 protein. The sample includes around 250,000 distinct CDR3 sequences, about 10% of them seen just once. The chain links TRBV27 to TRBJ2-3, with TRBD2 matching over 11 bases. This clonotype was sampled from a male donor with ankylosing spondylitis or in good health (not recorded which). Sequenced input: blood, either unsorted or a sorted T cell fraction (not recorded which). The CDR3 spells CASRLAGVTDTQYF. Here the CDR3 DNA reads TGTGCCAGCAGACTAGCGGGAGTAACAGATACGCAGTATTTT.